The sequence of this TCR beta chain was determined in a study of CD8 T cells in Susac syndrome. RNA amounts of 0.5 to 1 ug underwent reverse transcription with random hexamers. TCRdb fed the immunoSEQ multiplex PCR reads into MiXCR, producing one record per CDR3 protein. The sample records 100,000 to 150,000 distinct CDR3 sequences, around 96% being singletons. The CDR3 extends over 15 amino acids. Trimming removed 2 bases at V and 1 base at J, with 10 bases between. CDR1 and CDR2 (germline): MNHNS, SASEGT. This sequence joins TRBV6-1 and TRBJ2-3; D is perhaps TRBD1 (5 bases). The sequence was obtained from a human donor in good health. Sample: CD4+ T cells from PBMCs. CDR3 residues: CASSESGLGTDTQYF. CDR3 DNA sequence: TGTGCCAGCAGTGAATCAGGGTTAGGCACAGATACGCAGTATTTT.